This T cell receptor (beta chain) was captured by sequencing in a study of response to subunit inactivated influenza vaccine. Trimming stripped 5 bases from V and 3 bases from J, with 15 bases between. There are 15 residues in the CDR3. CDR1 is SGHAT, CDR2 FQDESV, per germline (reference sequence). Regarding this clonotype: The target antigen is unknown.

TCRdb independently ran MiXCR on the RT-PCR reads; one entry per CDR3 protein. The sample shows around 520,000 distinct CDR3 sequences, 25% of them seen only once. General study results and limits: The authors offered the suggestion that each seasonal influenza vaccination recruits few new T cells.

This sequence originates from a man aged 50 or older who received an inactivated influenza vaccine. The V gene is TRBV11-1, the J gene TRBJ2-3, with D perhaps matching TRBD2 (6 bases). Here the sequenced sample was CD4+ T cells sorted from PBMCs, taken 5 days after vaccination. The CDR3 loop is CASSHRLGGTDTQYF. Written as DNA, the CDR3 is TGTGCCAGCAGCCATAGACTGGGGGGTACAGATACGCAGTATTTT.